A single sample is the source of the 23 T cell receptor beta chains below, sequenced in a study of cytomegalovirus exposure and HLA in healthy donors. Researchers ran the PCR with 60 Vbeta and 13 Jbeta primers. The data were produced by immunoSEQ multiplex PCR, yet TCRdb's version contains in-frame clones alone and is incomplete. Among 120,000 or so clones listed, about 83% were seen once. The material sequenced was PBMCs. The receptor set was obtained from a woman between 40 and 55 years old in good health and CMV-seropositive.

This clone came up a few times. This rearrangement joins TRBV19 to TRBJ1-5; D is ambiguous. The CDR3 is made up of 15 amino acids. V shed 7 bases and J shed 0 bases, with 13 bases lying between them. Per germline, CDR1 LNHDA and CDR2 SQIVND (reference sequence). The CDR3 DNA sequence: TGTGCCAGTACCCCGTTGGGAGATAGCAATCAGCCCCAGCATTTT. Translation gives CASTPLGDSNQPQHF.

The chain combines TRBV12-5 with TRBJ2-7; D unresolved. V was clipped by 5 bases and J by 0 bases, with 11 bases between them. Per the germline V gene, CDR1 is LGHNT and CDR2 is FRNRAP. The CDR3 sequence is 14 residues long. CDR3 loop: CASGPGQTSYEQYF. The DNA of the CDR3 is TGTGCTAGTGGTCCAGGCCAAACCTCCTACGAGCAGTACTTC. Based on the CDR3 plus reference TRBV12-5 and TRBJ2-7, the full variable domain is DARVTQTPRHKVTEMGQEVTMRCQPILGHNTVFWYRQTMMQGLELLAYFRNRAPLDDSGMPKDRFSAEMPDATLATLKIQPSEPRDSAVYFCASGPGQTSYEQYFGPGTRLTVT.

The gene calls are TRBV5-4 and TRBJ2-3, with 11 bases aligning to TRBD2. The CDR3 sequence is 13 residues long. The V and J ends lost 5 bases and 5 bases, in that order; junction bases with no gene match: 1. Germline CDR1 reads SGHNT; CDR2 reads YYREEE (reference sequence). Written as DNA, the CDR3 is TGTGCCAGCAGACTAGCGGGAGTAGATACGCAGTATTTT. Amino acids: CASRLAGVDTQYF.

CDR3 DNA sequence: TGCGCCAGCAGCTTTCAGGGACAGGGAGAAGAGACCCAGTACTTC. It yields the protein CASSFQGQGEETQYF. The V call is TRBV5-1, the J call TRBJ2-5, with 9 bases that match TRBD1. The CDR3 covers 15 residues. The J segment lost 3 bases and the V segment lost 2 bases, leaving 5 bases of the junction unmatched. Germline CDR1 SGHRS, CDR2 YFSETQ.

The chain couples TRBV27 to TRBJ2-5; 8 nucleotides match TRBD1. There are 14 residues in the CDR3. From germline, CDR1 is MNHEY and CDR2 SMNVEV (reference sequence). Unmatched junction bases numbered 2, after V lost 4 bases and J lost 1 base. The CDR3 reads CASSYGTGQETQYF. CDR3 sequence (DNA): TGTGCCAGCAGTTACGGGACAGGCCAAGAGACCCAGTACTTC.

The chain couples TRBV9 to TRBJ2-5, with TRBD2 matching over 7 bases. With 4 bases clipped from V and 2 bases from J, the junction kept 11 bases outside the gene matches. The germline CDR1 and CDR2 sequences are SGDLS and YYNGEE. The CDR3 contains 16 residues. The CDR3 sequence: CASSPIAGGGQETQYF. The CDR3 nucleotides are TGTGCCAGCAGCCCTATAGCGGGTGGGGGACAAGAGACCCAGTACTTC.

The genes are TRBV6-4 and TRBJ2-3; 7 bases map to TRBD2. From germline, CDR1 is MRHNA and CDR2 SNTAGT. This CDR3 region has 14 residues. V was pared by 5 bases and J by 1 base, with 3 bases of the junction left unmatched. The CDR3 protein is CASSPTSGTDTQYF. The CDR3 DNA is TGTGCCAGCAGTCCAACTAGCGGCACAGATACGCAGTATTTT.

J is TRBJ2-5 and V is TRBV2, with TRBD1 matching 8 bases. The V segment lost 7 bases and the J segment 4 bases; nucleotides outside the gene matches: 5. The CDR3 totals 13 residues. Germline values: CDR1 SNHLY, CDR2 FYNNEI. The CDR3 nucleotides read TGTGCCAGCATGCCCAGGGGGCGAGAGACCCAGTACTTC. It is translated as CASMPRGRETQYF.

This rearrangement joins TRBV30 to TRBJ1-1; TRBD1 is a possible D gene (5 bases). CDR3 length equals 12 residues. Trimming took 4 bases from V and 4 from J, leaving 10 bases between them. Germline CDR1 is GTSNPN and CDR2 is SVGIG (reference sequence). This chain's CDR3 is CAWIRDSTEAFF. For the CDR3, the DNA is TGTGCCTGGATCAGGGATAGCACTGAAGCTTTCTTT.

The rearrangement joins TRBV4-2 to TRBJ1-2; the D is unclear. CDR3 size: 15 residues. V lost 4 bases, J lost 8 bases, and 20 bases lay in between. Germline values: CDR1 LGHNA, CDR2 YNFKEQ. Here the CDR3 reads CASSRVEEGERGYTF. The CDR3 nucleotides are TGTGCCAGCAGCCGAGTCGAAGAGGGAGAACGGGGCTACACCTTC.

The chain uses TRBV5-1 and TRBJ2-1; the D gene is possibly TRBD1 (6 bases). This CDR3 region has 14 residues. Per germline, CDR1 SGHRS and CDR2 YFSETQ. Deletions cut 3 bases from V and 4 bases from J, with 11 bases between. The CDR3 sequence is CASSSQTGYNEQFF. The CDR3, as DNA: TGCGCCAGCAGCTCGCAAACAGGGTACAATGAGCAGTTCTTC.

This clone was found a few times. This chain's CDR3 is CASSRREKVAGGGGTQYF. The CDR3 nucleotides read TGTGCCAGCAGCCGTCGAGAGAAGGTAGCGGGGGGCGGAGGGACCCAGTACTTC. The rearrangement uses TRBV13 and TRBJ2-5, with 10 positions matching TRBD2. Germline lookup yields CDR1 PRHDT and CDR2 FYEKMQ (reference sequence). The CDR3 length is 18 residues. Trimming cost V 5 bases and J 7 bases; bases outside gene matches: 19.

The V and J genes are TRBV6-6 and TRBJ2-7; D ambiguous. The V gene lost 6 bases and the J gene lost 0 bases, with 12 bases spanning the gap. Per the germline V gene, CDR1 is MNHNY and CDR2 is SVGAGI (reference sequence). The CDR3 length is 14 residues. CDR3 in amino acids: CASRSDGSSYEQYF. In DNA, the CDR3 is TGTGCCAGCAGGAGCGACGGAAGCTCCTACGAGCAGTACTTC.

This clone was detected a few times. The chain joins TRBV6-1 to TRBJ1-2; no firm D call. The V gene lost 3 bases and the J gene lost 7 bases, with 6 bases spanning the gap. This CDR3 is 11 amino acids long. Germline lookup yields CDR1 MNHNS and CDR2 SASEGT. The CDR3 reads CASSEGFGYTF. The CDR3 DNA sequence: TGTGCCAGCAGTGAGGGCTTTGGCTACACCTTC.

Worth noting for this clone: The same CDR3 arises from other DNA sequences in this sample as well. The J gene is TRBJ1-5, the V gene TRBV27; TRBD1 aligns across 7 bases. After removal of 6 bases from V and 4 bases from J, the junction contained 0 bases not matched to a gene. This CDR3 comprises 12 residues. CDR1 is MNHEY and CDR2 is SMNVEV in the germline V gene (reference sequence). The CDR3: CASRQGNQPQHF. CDR3 bases: TGTGCCAGCAGACAGGGGAATCAGCCCCAGCATTTT.

The J gene is TRBJ2-7, the V gene TRBV2, with a weak D call TRBD2 (5 bases). The V gene's germline CDR1 is SNHLY and CDR2 FYNNEI. V was shortened by 4 bases and J by 3 bases, with 13 bases between the two germline ends. This CDR3 is built from 14 residues. This chain's CDR3 is CASSVNRADYEQYF. The CDR3 DNA is TGTGCCAGCAGTGTCAACCGAGCGGACTACGAGCAGTACTTC.

This chain joins TRBV7-2 and TRBJ1-4, with 11 nucleotides matching TRBD1. Germline lookup yields CDR1 SGHTA and CDR2 FQGNSA. Unmatched junction bases numbered 4, after V lost 5 bases and J lost 2 bases. The CDR3 extends over 16 amino acids. The CDR3 DNA follows: TGTGCCAGCAGCCCGGACAGGGGGCTGACTAATGAAAAACTGTTTTTT. The encoded protein is CASSPDRGLTNEKLFF.

This sequence joins TRBV5-1 and TRBJ2-7; TRBD1 might be the D (5 bases). The V gene's germline CDR1 is SGHRS and CDR2 YFSETQ. V lost 0 bases to trimming and J lost 0 bases, with 10 bases between them. The CDR3 has 15 amino acids. CDR3 DNA sequence: TGCGCCAGCAGCTTGGTGTGGGGCAGCTCCTACGAGCAGTACTTC. It translates to CASSLVWGSSYEQYF.

The chain employs TRBV2 and TRBJ2-5, with a weak D call TRBD2 (6 bases). The DNA end is more similar to TRBJ2-7, so the J call may be wrong. Per germline, CDR1 SNHLY and CDR2 FYNNEI. The CDR3 totals 14 residues. The CDR3 bases are TGTGCCAGCAGTCGGGCCGGGACTGGCTACGAGCAGTACTTC. Translated: CASSRAGTGYEQYF.

There are a few counts of this clone. In DNA, the CDR3 is TGTGCCAGCAGTGTGGTGGCCAACTCCTACAATGAGCAGTTCTTC. Residues: CASSVVANSYNEQFF. The rearrangement links TRBV6-4 to TRBJ2-1; D call uncertain. Trimming stripped 4 bases from V and 0 bases from J, with 10 bases between. Germline V gene data show CDR1 as MRHNA and CDR2 as SNTAGT. The CDR3 covers 15 residues.

This chain joins TRBV5-1 and TRBJ2-1, with 9 bases aligning to TRBD1. From germline, CDR1 is SGHRS and CDR2 YFSETQ. This CDR3 has 15 residues. J lost 7 bases, V lost 2 bases, and 7 bases had no gene match. The CDR3 is CASSFYRGRENEQFF. CDR3 nucleotides: TGCGCCAGCAGCTTCTACAGGGGGCGCGAGAATGAGCAGTTCTTC.

The table lists this clone with a few counts. The same CDR3 arises from other DNA sequences in this sample as well. V and J are TRBV30 and TRBJ1-4; D is unresolved. CDR1 and CDR2 (germline): GTSNPN, SVGIG (reference sequence). The CDR3 spans 12 residues. Trimming took off 0 bases at V and 6 bases at J, with 5 bases between the two ends. CDR3: CAWSVRDEKLFF. CDR3 nucleotide sequence: TGTGCCTGGAGTGTAAGAGATGAAAAACTGTTTTTT.

The V gene is TRBV5-1, the J gene TRBJ2-7; tentative D call: TRBD2 (7 bases). The CDR3 consists of 15 residues. Trimming left V 3 bases short and J 5 bases short, with 18 bases between. The germline V gene encodes CDR1 SGHRS and CDR2 YFSETQ. The DNA of the CDR3 is TGCGCCAGCAGCTCGGAAGGGGGGGCAAATGACGAGCAGTACTTC. Its translation: CASSSEGGANDEQYF.